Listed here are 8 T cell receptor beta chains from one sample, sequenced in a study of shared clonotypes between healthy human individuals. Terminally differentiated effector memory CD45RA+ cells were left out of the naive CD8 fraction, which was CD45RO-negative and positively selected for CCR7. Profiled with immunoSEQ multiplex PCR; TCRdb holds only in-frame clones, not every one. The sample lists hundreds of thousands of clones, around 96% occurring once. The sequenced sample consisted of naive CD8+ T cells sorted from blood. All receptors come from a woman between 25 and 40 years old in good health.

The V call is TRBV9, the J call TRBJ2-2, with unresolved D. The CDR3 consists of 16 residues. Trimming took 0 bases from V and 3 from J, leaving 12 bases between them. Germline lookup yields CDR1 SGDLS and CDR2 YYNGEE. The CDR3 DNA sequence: TGTGCCAGCAGCGTAGACGACACAGCACACACCGGGGAGCTGTTTTTT. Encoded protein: CASSVDDTAHTGELFF.

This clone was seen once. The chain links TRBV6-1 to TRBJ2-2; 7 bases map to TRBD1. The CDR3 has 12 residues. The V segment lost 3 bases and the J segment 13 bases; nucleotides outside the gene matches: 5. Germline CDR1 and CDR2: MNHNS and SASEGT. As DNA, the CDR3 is TGTGCCAGCAGTGAGCAGGGGGTAGGGCTGTTTTTT. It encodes CASSEQGVGLFF.

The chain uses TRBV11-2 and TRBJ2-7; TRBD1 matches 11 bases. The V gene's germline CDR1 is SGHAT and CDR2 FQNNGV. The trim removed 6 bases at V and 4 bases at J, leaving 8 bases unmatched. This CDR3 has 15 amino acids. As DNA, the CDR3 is TGTGCCAGCAGTCTTCCCGGGACAGGGGGATACGAGCAGTACTTC. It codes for CASSLPGTGGYEQYF.

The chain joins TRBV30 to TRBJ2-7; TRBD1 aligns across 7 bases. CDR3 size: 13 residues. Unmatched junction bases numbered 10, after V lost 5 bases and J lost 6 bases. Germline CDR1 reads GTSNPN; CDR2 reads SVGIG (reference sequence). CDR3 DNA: TGTGCCTGGGAACAGGGGACCCACTTCGAGCAGTACTTC. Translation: CAWEQGTHFEQYF.

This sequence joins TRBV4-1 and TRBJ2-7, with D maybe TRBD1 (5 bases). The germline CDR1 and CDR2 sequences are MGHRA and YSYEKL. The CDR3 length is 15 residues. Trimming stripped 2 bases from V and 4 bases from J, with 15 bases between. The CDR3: CASSQSGAGDYEQYF. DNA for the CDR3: TGCGCCAGCAGCCAAAGTGGGGCAGGAGATTACGAGCAGTACTTC.

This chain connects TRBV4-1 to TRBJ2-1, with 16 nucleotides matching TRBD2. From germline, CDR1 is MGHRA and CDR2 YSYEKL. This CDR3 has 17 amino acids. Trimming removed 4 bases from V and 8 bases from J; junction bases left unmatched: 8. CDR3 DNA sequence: TGCGCCAGCAGCCTACTTGGGACTAGCGGGAGGGCGGATGAGCAGTTCTTC. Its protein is CASSLLGTSGRADEQFF.

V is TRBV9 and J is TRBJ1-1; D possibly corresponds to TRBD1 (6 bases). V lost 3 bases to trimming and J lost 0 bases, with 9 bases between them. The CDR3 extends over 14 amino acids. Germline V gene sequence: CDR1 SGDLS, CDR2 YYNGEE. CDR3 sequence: CASSGTVMNTEAFF. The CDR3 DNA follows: TGTGCCAGCAGCGGGACAGTTATGAACACTGAAGCTTTCTTT.

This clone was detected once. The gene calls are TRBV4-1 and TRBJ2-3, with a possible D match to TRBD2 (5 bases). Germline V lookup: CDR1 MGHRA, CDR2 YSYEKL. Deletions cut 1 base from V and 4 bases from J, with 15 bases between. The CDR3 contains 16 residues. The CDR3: CASSQVDPLVPDTQYF. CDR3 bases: TGCGCCAGCAGCCAAGTGGACCCACTAGTACCAGATACGCAGTATTTT.